Sequencing of this T cell receptor beta chain was carried out in a study of cytomegalovirus exposure and HLA in healthy donors. Germline CDR1 SGHRS, CDR2 YFSETQ. There are 14 residues in the CDR3. V lost 4 bases, J lost 8 bases, and 13 bases lay in between. All the people who gave samples were healthy bone marrow donors. Study-wide results and caveats: Common viral pathogens were later found to be apparently linked to several of the most significant clusters.

Primers included in the PCR were 60 Vbeta and 13 Jbeta primers. The method was immunoSEQ multiplex PCR; TCRdb's version includes in-frame clones alone and lacks a portion of them. The profile covers fewer than 150,000 clones, with roughly three quarters appearing a single time and under 5.5% taken by the ten largest. In regard to this clone: The antigen remains unidentified.

The rearrangement joins TRBV5-1 to TRBJ1-6; the D gene is possibly TRBD1 (6 bases). The source of this sequence is a woman between 45 and 60 years old in good health and CMV-seronegative. Input material: PBMCs. The CDR3, as DNA: TGCGCCAGCAGCCTTAATTCAGGGGATTCACCCCTCCACTTT. It codes for CASSLNSGDSPLHF.